This T cell receptor (beta chain) came from a study of beta chain features in type 1 diabetes. General study results and limits: A greater similarity of naive, central memory and Treg TCRB repertoires was seen among patients than among healthy donors. All four CD4+ subsets from Type 1 diabetes patients carried moderately but significantly shorter TCRB CDR3s.

This clone was seen a handful of times. Its specificity is not known. Sorting based on CD45RO/CCR7/CD25/CD127/CD95/CD27 separated CD4+ naive, central memory, regulatory and stem cell-like memory cells. The V and J ends lost 0 bases and 6 bases respectively, with 9 bases between them. This CDR3 contains 13 residues. CDR1 and CDR2 from the germline V gene are SGHRS and YFSETQ. TCRB transcripts that were expressed got sequenced, as all of the isolated RNA had been reverse transcribed. Naive, central memory and regulatory T cell samples came to a mean of approximately 3.57 million reads. The repertoire was sequenced with immunoSEQ multiplex PCR; TCRdb's copy has only in-frame clones and lacks some. Of about 740,000 clones listed, around 15% are singletons.

The sample was naive CD4+ T cells from blood. This TCR was sampled from a man younger than 35 with type 1 diabetes. This rearrangement joins TRBV5-1 to TRBJ1-2, with D possibly matching TRBD1 (6 bases). CDR3 in amino acids: CASSLAGEDGYTF. CDR3 DNA sequence: TGCGCCAGCAGCTTGGCAGGGGAAGATGGCTACACCTTC.